This is a list of T cell receptor beta chains from one sample in a study of blood T cell repertoires in COVID-19. Generated by immunoSEQ multiplex PCR, the TCRdb table keeps only in-frame clones and is missing some. The table lists about 24,000 clones, approximately 88% of them singletons. The sample comprised peripheral blood. All receptors derive from a woman aged 70-85 years with active COVID-19. The CDR3 runs from the conserved cysteine through the conserved F or W.

J | V | CDR3
TRBJ2-3 | TRBV5-1 | CASSLVAGGTDTQYF
TRBJ1-3 | TRBV4-2 | CASSQIQGSGNTIYF
TRBJ1-2 | TRBV12-5 | CASGYRAGYGYTF
TRBJ2-3 | TRBV27 | CASIQDTQYF
TRBJ2-3 | TRBV5-1 | CASSLEVAGDTDTQYF
TRBJ2-3 | TRBV18 | CASSPRTGVDTQYF
TRBJ1-6 | TRBV18 | CASSPPGESSYNSPLHF
TRBJ2-5 | TRBV4-2 | CASSPSEGKETQYF
TRBJ1-4 | TRBV5-6 | CASSLGQALEKLFF
TRBJ2-3 | TRBV28 | CASSFWGGGRDTQYF
TRBJ1-2 | TRBV5-4 | CASSRGQPPEGYTF
TRBJ2-3 | TRBV7-9 | CASSQGVASNTDTQYF
TRBJ1-6 | TRBV27 | CASSFRTGNSPLHF
TRBJ1-1 | TRBV2 | CASSMDRGREEAFF
TRBJ1-2 | TRBV19 | CASRAEEGGYTF
TRBJ1-5 | TRBV6-5 | CASFQGNQPQHF
TRBJ2-7 | TRBV7-9 | CASSIGGSSYEQYF
TRBJ1-2 | TRBV10-2 | CASSEQRGTGGSGYGYTF
TRBJ1-5 | TRBV4-1 | CASSQDEGVYSNQPQHF
TRBJ1-6 | TRBV28 | CASSLGARNNSPLHF
TRBJ2-5 | TRBV12-3/TRBV12-4 | CASTSGFRETQYF
TRBJ2-5 | TRBV23-1 | CASSQSLLLADEQETQYF
TRBJ2-5 | TRBV28 | CASSFRGVREETQYF
TRBJ2-1 | TRBV27 | CASSLPHGGGSREQFF
TRBJ2-1 | TRBV6-6 | CAITGGSSYNEQFF
TRBJ1-5 | TRBV5-6 | CASSLRQVNQPQHF
TRBJ2-7 | TRBV7-9 | CASTPSGGHEQYF
TRBJ1-2 | TRBV5-4 | CAFDPQGPGGYTF
TRBJ1-6 | TRBV6-5 | CASMYSLFNSPLHF
TRBJ2-3 | TRBV5-5 | CASSPLAGATDTQYF
TRBJ2-7 | TRBV20-1 | CSASSWTGYEQYF
TRBJ1-1 | TRBV12-5 | CASGQGYTEAFF
TRBJ2-3 | TRBV6-5 | CASSVRDSRNTQYF
TRBJ2-5 | TRBV25-1 | CASSEFRLAAKETQYF
TRBJ2-1 | TRBV11-3 | CASSLDGQGANNEQFF
TRBJ2-4 | TRBV4-1 | CASSQDLTGGLGGNIQYF
TRBJ2-7 | TRBV21-1 | CASSSCQSGGCYEQYF
TRBJ2-3 | TRBV24-1 | CATSDLGPLGANTQYF
TRBJ1-5 | TRBV9 | CASSVGGGSGQPQHF
TRBJ2-2 | TRBV6-5 | CASNHGGANTGELFF
TRBJ1-1 | TRBV7-9 | CASSLSPLGQWNTEAFF
TRBJ2-7 | TRBV28 | CASRVAGVYEQYF
TRBJ2-3 | TRBV27 | CASSRGLASRGDTQYF
TRBJ2-5 | TRBV9 | CASSDRTGRDQETQYF
TRBJ2-1 | TRBV28 | CASSAPGQRNEQFF
TRBJ2-1 | TRBV5-6 | CASSAGLAEHEQFF
TRBJ2-5 | TRBV2 | CASRSLLRGRRETQYF
TRBJ1-4 | TRBV3-1/TRBV3-2 | CASSQPEPSQRGYLREKLFF
TRBJ2-2 | TRBV6-2/TRBV6-3 | CARSRGLAGGQGITGELFF
TRBJ1-2 | TRBV6-4 | CASSDGGMALNGYTF
TRBJ2-1 | TRBV27 | CASSSGGPPYNEQFF
TRBJ2-2 | TRBV6-2/TRBV6-3 | CASSYQLAGGTNTGELFF
TRBJ2-5 | TRBV5-4 | CASSWDREETQYF
TRBJ2-5 | TRBV9 | CASSGTSGGYQETQYF
TRBJ2-5 | TRBV7-2 | CASSRPGLAGGQAGTQYF
TRBJ1-3 | TRBV6-5 | CASSYSISSGNTIYF
TRBJ2-5 | TRBV6-1 | CASSEALGEETQYF
TRBJ2-3 | TRBV3-1/TRBV3-2 | CASSLGTSGGASTDTQYF
TRBJ2-3 | TRBV20-1 | CSASPGTGQGLAGGGTDTQYF